The 11 T cell receptor beta chains below all came from one sample that was sequenced in a study of PD-1 blockade in classical Hodgkin lymphoma. Some clones are missing from TCRdb's copy, which holds only in-frame ones; the method was immunoSEQ multiplex PCR. The table has about 98,000 clones, approximately 92% seen once. Each and every patient relapsed after autologous stem cell transplantation, and patients got differing brentuximab vedotin exposure. Source: peripheral blood mononuclear cells (PBMCs), taken at baseline. The receptors derive from a human donor with classical Hodgkin lymphoma.

The chain has TRBV27 and TRBJ2-1; no clear D. The CDR3 extends over 12 amino acids. Germline V gene sequence: CDR1 MNHEY, CDR2 SMNVEV (reference sequence). Trimming stripped 7 bases from V and 5 bases from J, with 9 bases between. CDR3 amino acids: CASKLKNNEQFF. The CDR3 region has the DNA TGTGCCAGCAAGCTGAAGAACAATGAGCAGTTCTTC.

The chain joins TRBV10-3 to TRBJ2-7, with 13 bases fitting TRBD2. Germline CDR1 reads ENHRY; CDR2 reads SYGVKD. The J segment lost 4 bases and the V segment lost 4 bases, leaving 4 bases of the junction unmatched. This CDR3 region has 15 residues. CDR3 bases: TGTGCCATCAGTGGGACTAGCGGGAGTCAATACGAGCAGTACTTC. It encodes CAISGTSGSQYEQYF.

The CDR3 spells CASSLEEGYEQYF. DNA of the CDR3: TGCGCCAGCAGCTTGGAGGAGGGCTACGAGCAGTACTTC. The chain recombines TRBV5-1 with TRBJ2-7; D might be TRBD2 (6 bases). The V gene lost 0 bases and the J gene lost 3 bases, with 7 bases spanning the gap. CDR1 SGHRS and CDR2 YFSETQ come from the germline V gene. This CDR3 is 13 amino acids long. Looking up the rest from reference TRBV5-1 and TRBJ2-7 gives the full variable domain: KAGVTQTPRYLIKTRGQQVTLSCSPISGHRSVSWYQQTPGQGLQFLFEYFSETQRNKGNFPGRFSGRQFSNSRSEMNVSTLELGDSALYLCASSLEEGYEQYFGPGTRLTVT.

This clone has a handful of counts. V and J are TRBV5-1 and TRBJ1-1; 8 bases are shared with TRBD1. CDR1 SGHRS and CDR2 YFSETQ come from the germline V gene. This CDR3 has 14 amino acids. The junction had 5 bases not matched to a gene; V was cut back by 4 bases and J by 3 bases. In nucleotides, the CDR3 is TGCGCCAGCAGCCCCCAGGGGGCGGACACTGAAGCTTTCTTT. Its translation: CASSPQGADTEAFF. The full variable domain, with the rest looked up from reference TRBV5-1 and TRBJ1-1, is KAGVTQTPRYLIKTRGQQVTLSCSPISGHRSVSWYQQTPGQGLQFLFEYFSETQRNKGNFPGRFSGRQFSNSRSEMNVSTLELGDSALYLCASSPQGADTEAFFGQGTRLTVV.

The CDR3 DNA follows: TGTGCCAGTAGTCTAAACAAGGGTTTTCTCGTCTACGAGCAGTACTTC. This gives the protein CASSLNKGFLVYEQYF. This chain joins TRBV19 and TRBJ2-7; D remains unclear. This CDR3 region has 16 residues. V was cut by 5 bases and J by 3 bases, with 20 bases left in between. Germline CDR1 reads LNHDA; CDR2 reads SQIVND (reference sequence).

The chain has TRBV2 and TRBJ2-3; no clear D. Per germline, CDR1 SNHLY and CDR2 FYNNEI. The CDR3 covers 13 residues. V was trimmed by 7 bases and J by 4 bases, leaving 12 bases between them. CDR3 residues: CASNNEAPDTQYF. The DNA for the CDR3 is TGTGCCAGCAATAATGAGGCCCCAGATACGCAGTATTTT.

CDR3 bases: TGTGCCAGCAGCGTAGGGGCTAGCGGGGGCTCCTACAATGAGCAGTTCTTC. This encodes CASSVGASGGSYNEQFF. The chain combines TRBV9 with TRBJ2-1; 10 nucleotides match TRBD2. J gave up 0 bases and V 0 bases, and 3 bases lay outside the gene matches. The CDR3 is 17 residues long. The V gene's germline CDR1 is SGDLS and CDR2 YYNGEE.

The chain links TRBV11-2 to TRBJ2-3; no clear D. The CDR3 runs to 11 residues. The V end lost 8 bases, the J end lost 0 bases, and 3 bases lay between the germline ends. Germline CDR1 and CDR2: SGHAT and FQNNGV. DNA of the CDR3: TGTGCCAGCCGCAGCACAGATACGCAGTATTTT. This encodes CASRSTDTQYF.

The J gene is TRBJ2-4, the V gene TRBV7-9, with a weak D call TRBD1 (6 bases). The CDR3 contains 17 residues. Germline CDR1 is SEHNR and CDR2 is FQNEAQ (reference sequence). V was cut by 1 base and J by 0 bases, with 13 bases left in between. The CDR3 bases are TGTGCCAGCAGCTTAGGACAGGCCCGTTTAGCCAAAAACATTCAGTACTTC. This translates into CASSLGQARLAKNIQYF. Using reference TRBV7-9 and TRBJ2-4 for the parts outside the CDR3, the full variable domain is DTGVSQNPRHKITKRGQNVTFRCDPISEHNRLYWYRQTLGQGPEFLTYFQNEAQLEKSRLLSDRFSAERPKGSFSTLEIQRTEQGDSAMYLCASSLGQARLAKNIQYFGAGTRLSVL.

Only a few counts were recorded for this clone. The chain uses TRBV7-3 and TRBJ2-7, with D possibly called TRBD1 or TRBD2 (6 bases each). V lost 5 bases and J lost 4, with 12 bases in between. This CDR3 spans 13 amino acids. Germline loops: CDR1 SGHTA, CDR2 FQGTGA. CDR3 coding DNA: TGTGCCAGCAGCCCCAGAGGGGGGTACGAGCAGTACTTC. Translated, it gives CASSPRGGYEQYF.

The chain recombines TRBV5-1 with TRBJ2-3; D is uncertain. CDR3 length equals 14 residues. The germline V gene has CDR1 SGHRS and CDR2 YFSETQ. V was cut by 1 base and J by 2 bases, with 8 bases left in between. The CDR3 loop reads CASSLLWSTDTQYF. The CDR3 DNA reads as TGCGCCAGCAGCTTGTTGTGGTCCACAGATACGCAGTATTTT.